A selection of T cell receptor beta chains follows, all from one sample in a study of T cells after yellow fever vaccination. TCRdb independently ran MiXCR on the 5' RACE reads; one entry per CDR3 protein. The sample has roughly 300,000 distinct CDR3 sequences, 8% to 9.5% seen once. The source was PBMCs, collected roughly 47 days after the first yellow fever vaccination. These receptors all stem from a man between 18 and 29 years old who received the YFV17D yellow fever vaccine. The CDR3 runs from the conserved cysteine through the conserved F or W. A D gene is named only where the DNA matches it firmly. Not every row has a clone size; where given, it reads once, few, many or a size class.

v_gene: TRBV6-5
abundance: NA
d_gene: NA
j_gene: TRBJ1-5
CDR3aa: CASSYAGFNQPQHF
CDR3nt: TGTGCCAGCAGTTACGCAGGGTTCAATCAGCCCCAGCATTTT

v_gene: TRBV10-3
abundance: NA
d_gene: NA
j_gene: TRBJ1-4
CDR3aa: CAIRGRDEKLFF
CDR3nt: TGTGCCATCAGGGGGCGGGATGAAAAACTGTTTTTT

v_gene: TRBV5-1
abundance: NA
d_gene: NA
j_gene: TRBJ1-2
CDR3aa: CASSRRGGRPNYGYTF
CDR3nt: TGCGCCAGCAGCAGGCGTGGAGGGAGACCTAACTATGGCTACACCTTC

v_gene: TRBV19
abundance: few
d_gene: NA
j_gene: TRBJ1-5
CDR3aa: CASSIGRRSNQPQHF
CDR3nt: TGTGCCAGTAGTATAGGGAGACGGAGTAATCAGCCCCAGCATTTT

v_gene: TRBV7-9
abundance: few
d_gene: NA
j_gene: TRBJ2-6
CDR3aa: CASIEGGNSGANVLTF
CDR3nt: TGTGCCAGCATCGAGGGGGGTAACTCTGGGGCCAACGTCCTGACTTTC

v_gene: TRBV20-1
abundance: NA
d_gene: TRBD2
j_gene: TRBJ2-5
CDR3aa: CSARRWTSGGQETQYF
CDR3nt: TGCAGTGCTAGACGATGGACTAGCGGGGGCCAAGAGACCCAGTACTTC

v_gene: TRBV3-1
abundance: few
d_gene: TRBD2
j_gene: TRBJ2-1
CDR3aa: CASSQDWMGSGGKDEQFF
CDR3nt: TGTGCCAGCAGCCAAGACTGGATGGGGAGCGGGGGGAAGGATGAGCAGTTCTTC

v_gene: TRBV7-2
abundance: NA
d_gene: TRBD1
j_gene: TRBJ2-1
CDR3aa: CASRLDRALYNEQFF
CDR3nt: TGTGCCAGTCGCCTAGACAGGGCTCTCTACAATGAGCAGTTCTTC

v_gene: TRBV5-1
abundance: few
d_gene: NA
j_gene: TRBJ1-1
CDR3aa: CASSRNGVNTEAFF
CDR3nt: TGCGCCAGCAGCCGAAACGGGGTGAACACTGAAGCTTTCTTT

v_gene: TRBV19
abundance: NA
d_gene: NA
j_gene: TRBJ1-1
CDR3aa: CASSREQFSEAFF
CDR3nt: TGTGCCAGTAGTAGGGAACAGTTCTCTGAAGCTTTCTTT

v_gene: TRBV6-1
abundance: few
d_gene: NA
j_gene: TRBJ2-7
CDR3aa: CASSAEHNALGEQYF
CDR3nt: TGTGCCAGCAGTGCGGAACACAACGCTCTGGGCGAGCAGTACTTC

v_gene: TRBV29-1
abundance: NA
d_gene: TRBD1
j_gene: TRBJ2-2
CDR3aa: CSVGGIGQGITGELFF
CDR3nt: TGCAGCGTTGGCGGGATCGGACAGGGGATCACCGGGGAGCTGTTTTTT

v_gene: TRBV6-5
abundance: NA
d_gene: TRBD2
j_gene: TRBJ2-5
CDR3aa: CASSYGAGGLTQETQYF
CDR3nt: TGTGCCAGCAGTTACGGAGCGGGGGGGCTGACCCAAGAGACCCAGTACTTC

v_gene: TRBV5-5
abundance: NA
d_gene: NA
j_gene: TRBJ2-1
CDR3aa: CASSSLDSRAYNEQFF
CDR3nt: TGTGCCAGCAGCTCGTTAGACTCCAGAGCCTACAATGAGCAGTTCTTC

v_gene: TRBV20-1
abundance: few
d_gene: NA
j_gene: TRBJ2-1
CDR3aa: CSASVRGDEQFF
CDR3nt: TGCAGTGCTAGTGTCAGGGGGGATGAGCAGTTCTTC

v_gene: TRBV7-3
abundance: few
d_gene: NA
j_gene: TRBJ2-5
CDR3aa: CASSPNAGQQETQYF
CDR3nt: TGTGCCAGCAGCCCGAATGCGGGACAGCAAGAGACCCAGTACTTC

v_gene: TRBV7-2
abundance: few
d_gene: NA
j_gene: TRBJ1-2
CDR3aa: CASSSAEYYGYTF
CDR3nt: TGTGCCAGCAGCTCCGCAGAATACTATGGCTACACCTTC

v_gene: TRBV6-2/TRBV6-3
abundance: NA
d_gene: TRBD1
j_gene: TRBJ1-1
CDR3aa: CASSYSGTGDRTEAFF
CDR3nt: TGTGCCAGCAGTTACTCGGGGACAGGAGATCGCACTGAAGCTTTCTTT

v_gene: TRBV4-1
abundance: few
d_gene: NA
j_gene: TRBJ1-2
CDR3aa: CASSQGRFGYTF
CDR3nt: TGCGCCAGCAGCCAAGGACGGTTTGGCTACACCTTC

v_gene: TRBV4-2
abundance: NA
d_gene: TRBD1
j_gene: TRBJ2-3
CDR3aa: CASSQDDRGGTDTQYF
CDR3nt: TGTGCCAGCAGCCAAGATGACAGGGGCGGCACAGATACGCAGTATTTT

v_gene: TRBV10-3
abundance: few
d_gene: NA
j_gene: TRBJ2-3
CDR3aa: CASATGPNTDTQYF
CDR3nt: TGTGCCAGCGCTACGGGACCGAACACAGATACGCAGTATTTT

v_gene: TRBV5-5
abundance: few
d_gene: TRBD1
j_gene: TRBJ2-1
CDR3aa: CASSLHRTGFNEQFF
CDR3nt: TGTGCCAGCAGTTTGCACCGGACAGGGTTCAATGAGCAGTTCTTC

v_gene: TRBV5-1
abundance: few
d_gene: NA
j_gene: TRBJ2-2
CDR3aa: CATNRDPGELFF
CDR3nt: TGCGCCACCAACAGGGACCCCGGGGAGCTGTTTTTT

v_gene: TRBV28
abundance: NA
d_gene: NA
j_gene: TRBJ2-2
CDR3aa: CASGATVGGGELFF
CDR3nt: TGTGCCAGCGGTGCTACGGTGGGTGGCGGGGAGCTGTTTTTT

v_gene: TRBV11-2
abundance: many
d_gene: TRBD2
j_gene: TRBJ2-3
CDR3aa: CASSQTVVSGGRTDTQYF
CDR3nt: TGTGCCAGCAGCCAGACCGTCGTTAGCGGGGGTCGCACAGATACGCAGTATTTT

v_gene: TRBV10-3
abundance: few
d_gene: TRBD2
j_gene: TRBJ2-1
CDR3aa: CATNPSGGGEIDNEQFF
CDR3nt: TGTGCCACCAACCCTAGCGGGGGGGGAGAAATAGACAATGAGCAGTTCTTC

v_gene: TRBV5-1
abundance: many
d_gene: NA
j_gene: TRBJ2-2
CDR3aa: CASSPGDGPSGTGELFF
CDR3nt: TGCGCCAGCAGCCCCGGGGACGGCCCTTCGGGCACCGGGGAGCTGTTTTTT

v_gene: TRBV7-2
abundance: few
d_gene: NA
j_gene: TRBJ1-3
CDR3aa: CASSFRQAGNTIYF
CDR3nt: TGTGCCAGCAGCTTCAGACAGGCTGGAAACACCATATATTTT

v_gene: TRBV15
abundance: NA
d_gene: NA
j_gene: TRBJ1-5
CDR3aa: CATSRANQPQHF
CDR3nt: TGTGCCACCAGCAGAGCGAATCAGCCCCAGCATTTT

v_gene: TRBV10-3
abundance: few
d_gene: NA
j_gene: TRBJ1-1
CDR3aa: CAISEAQGRPNTEAFF
CDR3nt: TGTGCCATCAGTGAGGCGCAGGGTCGTCCGAACACTGAAGCTTTCTTT

v_gene: TRBV7-3
abundance: NA
d_gene: NA
j_gene: TRBJ2-3
CDR3aa: CASSRGMGDTQYF
CDR3nt: TGTGCCAGCAGCAGGGGCATGGGGGATACGCAGTATTTT

v_gene: TRBV10-3
abundance: few
d_gene: NA
j_gene: TRBJ2-5
CDR3aa: CAIGLPSRGETQYF
CDR3nt: TGTGCCATCGGCCTGCCCAGTCGTGGAGAGACCCAGTACTTC

v_gene: TRBV4-1
abundance: many
d_gene: NA
j_gene: TRBJ1-5
CDR3aa: CASSQDHSLSPQHF
CDR3nt: TGCGCCAGCAGCCAAGACCACAGCCTCTCTCCCCAGCATTTT

v_gene: TRBV29-1
abundance: NA
d_gene: NA
j_gene: TRBJ2-7
CDR3aa: CSVTKDFVQYF
CDR3nt: TGCAGCGTAACGAAAGATTTTGTGCAGTACTTC

v_gene: TRBV6-5
abundance: NA
d_gene: TRBD2
j_gene: TRBJ2-1
CDR3aa: CASSYSASGGSYNEQFF
CDR3nt: TGTGCCAGCAGTTACTCGGCTAGCGGGGGCTCCTACAATGAGCAGTTCTTC

v_gene: TRBV11-3
abundance: NA
d_gene: TRBD2
j_gene: TRBJ2-2
CDR3aa: CASSFRASGVSGGELFF
CDR3nt: TGTGCCAGCAGCTTTCGAGCTAGCGGGGTATCTGGCGGGGAGCTGTTTTTT

v_gene: TRBV11-2
abundance: NA
d_gene: TRBD1
j_gene: TRBJ2-2
CDR3aa: CASSLVRGGLNTGELFF
CDR3nt: TGTGCCAGCAGCTTAGTTCGAGGGGGCTTAAACACCGGGGAGCTGTTTTTT

v_gene: TRBV30
abundance: few
d_gene: NA
j_gene: TRBJ2-1
CDR3aa: CAWFPGYEQFF
CDR3nt: TGTGCCTGGTTCCCAGGTTACGAGCAGTTCTTC

v_gene: TRBV29-1
abundance: NA
d_gene: NA
j_gene: TRBJ1-1
CDR3aa: CSVGGRGVNTEAFF
CDR3nt: TGCAGCGTGGGGGGACGGGGTGTGAACACTGAAGCTTTCTTT

v_gene: TRBV4-1
abundance: NA
d_gene: TRBD2
j_gene: TRBJ2-2
CDR3aa: CASSPGLVSTGELFF
CDR3nt: TGCGCCAGCAGCCCCGGACTAGTATCAACCGGGGAGCTGTTTTTT

v_gene: TRBV7-9
abundance: few
d_gene: TRBD1
j_gene: TRBJ2-2
CDR3aa: CASSTNRGRGTGELFF
CDR3nt: TGTGCCAGCAGCACAAACAGGGGGCGAGGCACCGGGGAGCTGTTTTTT